These 6 T cell receptor beta chains were sequenced from one sample in a study of OX40 agonist ivuxolimab in advanced cancers. Clones were sequenced by immunoSEQ multiplex PCR, and TCRdb holds only the in-frame ones, with some missing. The repertoire holds roughly 71,000 clones, with approximately 91% as singletons. This material consisted of CD4+ or CD8+ T cells sorted from blood, taken in a trial of the OX40 agonist ivuxolimab. These receptors all stem from an adult with an advanced solid tumor such as melanoma, head and neck, liver or kidney cancer.

This clone was recorded once. The V and J genes are TRBV6-5 and TRBJ1-2, with 9 bases identical to TRBD1. This CDR3 is 14 amino acids long. Germline-derived CDR1 and CDR2 are MNHEY and SVGAGI. With V trimmed by 6 bases and J by 3 bases, 5 bases remained unmatched. The CDR3 is CASSRWDRDYGYTF. In DNA form, the CDR3 reads TGTGCCAGCAGCCGCTGGGACAGGGACTATGGCTACACCTTC.

The chain joins TRBV27 to TRBJ2-7, with a weak D call TRBD2 (5 bases). The V end lost 6 bases, the J end lost 3 bases, and 18 bases lay between the germline ends. The CDR3 has 15 amino acids. Germline lookup yields CDR1 MNHEY and CDR2 SMNVEV (reference sequence). The CDR3 spells CASRTSPGVSYEQYF. CDR3 DNA: TGTGCCAGCAGAACATCCCCCGGGGTAAGCTACGAGCAGTACTTC.

The chain couples TRBV6-6 to TRBJ2-1; D perhaps matches TRBD1 (6 bases). Germline V gene sequence: CDR1 MNHNY, CDR2 SVGAGI (reference sequence). V was clipped by 4 bases and J by 10 bases, with 8 bases between them. CDR3 size: 11 residues. CDR3 bases: TGTGCCAGCAGTTCCGGGACAGAGCAGTTCTTC. Translating gives CASSSGTEQFF.

In the case of this clone: In the same sample, other DNA sequences code for this CDR3. CDR3: CASSIGYTEAFF. In DNA form, the CDR3 reads TGTGCCAGTAGTATAGGATACACTGAAGCTTTCTTT. The chain has TRBV19 and TRBJ1-1; D gene uncertain. CDR1 and CDR2 from the germline V gene are LNHDA and SQIVND (reference sequence). This CDR3 comprises 12 residues. Trimming removed 1 base at V and 3 bases at J, with 3 bases between.

This chain joins TRBV15 and TRBJ1-4; 7 bases align to TRBD1. The CDR3 loop spans 14 amino acids. The V segment lost 4 bases and the J segment 8 bases; nucleotides outside the gene matches: 7. The germline gives CDR1 LNHNV, CDR2 YYDKDF (reference sequence). The CDR3 bases are TGTGCCACCAGCATCGGGCAGGGGGAAGAAAAACTGTTTTTT. This translates into CATSIGQGEEKLFF.

This chain links TRBV7-9 with TRBJ2-2, with D unclear. This CDR3 contains 12 residues. With 3 bases removed from V and 7 bases from J, the gap between germline ends came to 6 bases. Germline CDR1 and CDR2: SEHNR and FQNEAQ (reference sequence). This CDR3 is CASSLGNGELFF. CDR3 nucleotides: TGTGCCAGCAGCTTGGGAAACGGGGAGCTGTTTTTT.